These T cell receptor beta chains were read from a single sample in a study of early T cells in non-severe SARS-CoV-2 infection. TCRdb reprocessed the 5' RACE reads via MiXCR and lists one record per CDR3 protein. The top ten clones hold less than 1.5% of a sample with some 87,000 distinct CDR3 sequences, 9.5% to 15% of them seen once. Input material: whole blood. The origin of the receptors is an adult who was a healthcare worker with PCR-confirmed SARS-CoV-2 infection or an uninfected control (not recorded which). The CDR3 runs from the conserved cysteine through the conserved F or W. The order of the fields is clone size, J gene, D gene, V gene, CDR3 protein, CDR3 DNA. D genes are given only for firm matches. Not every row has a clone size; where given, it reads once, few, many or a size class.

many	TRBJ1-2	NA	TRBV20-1	CSAAPQWGEGIGYTF	TGCAGTGCTGCACCCCAGTGGGGCGAAGGAATAGGCTACACCTTC
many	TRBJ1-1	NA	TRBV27	CASSFRGNTEAFF	TGTGCCAGCAGTTTCCGGGGGAACACTGAAGCTTTCTTT
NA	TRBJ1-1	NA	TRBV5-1	CASSWKGEGEAFF	TGCGCCAGCAGCTGGAAGGGGGAAGGTGAAGCTTTCTTT
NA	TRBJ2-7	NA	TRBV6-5	CASSPGRVSPYEQYF	TGTGCCAGCAGCCCTGGCCGGGTCTCGCCGTACGAGCAGTACTTC
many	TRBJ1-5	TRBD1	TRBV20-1	CSALRTGDVGGFQPQHF	TGCAGTGCCCTTAGGACAGGGGACGTAGGGGGGTTTCAGCCCCAGCATTTT
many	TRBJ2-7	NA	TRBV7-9	CASSLTAFSYEQYF	TGTGCCAGCAGCTTGACAGCCTTCTCCTACGAGCAGTACTTC
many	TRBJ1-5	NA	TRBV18	CASSPGKGGPQPQHF	TGTGCCAGCTCACCAGGGAAGGGGGGACCTCAGCCCCAGCATTTT
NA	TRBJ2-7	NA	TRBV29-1	CSVPGPKADGNEQYF	TGCAGCGTACCGGGACCGAAGGCCGATGGGAACGAGCAGTACTTC
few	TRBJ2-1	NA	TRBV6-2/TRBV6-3	CASSYMGYEQFF	TGTGCCAGCAGTTATATGGGCTATGAGCAGTTCTTC
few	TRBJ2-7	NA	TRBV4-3	CASSQDPAMDSPYEQYF	TGCGCCAGCAGCCAAGATCCTGCTATGGACAGTCCCTACGAGCAGTACTTC
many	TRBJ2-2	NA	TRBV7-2	CASSLPRTSNTGELFF	TGTGCCAGCAGCTTACCCCGAACGTCGAACACCGGGGAGCTGTTTTTT
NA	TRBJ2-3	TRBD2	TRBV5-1	CASSIGTSGATDTQYF	TGCGCCAGCAGCATTGGGACTAGCGGAGCTACAGATACGCAGTATTTT
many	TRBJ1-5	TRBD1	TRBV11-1	CASSPPLAPDRVQPQHF	TGTGCCAGCAGCCCCCCCCTCGCCCCGGACAGGGTTCAGCCCCAGCATTTT
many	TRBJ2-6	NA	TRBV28	CASIPGNSGANVLTF	TGTGCCAGCATCCCCGGGAATTCTGGGGCCAACGTCCTGACTTTC
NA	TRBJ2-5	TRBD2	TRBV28	CASSFLGGGAKTQYF	TGTGCCAGCAGTTTCCTCGGCGGGGGGGCTAAGACCCAGTACTTC
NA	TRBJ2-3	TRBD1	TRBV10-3	CAISASGQGGTDTQYF	TGTGCCATCAGTGCCTCCGGACAGGGAGGAACAGATACGCAGTATTTT